This TCR beta chain was found in a study of early T cells in non-severe SARS-CoV-2 infection. Whole-study context: Investigators sequenced bulk RNA drawn from unsorted whole blood, and chains remained unpaired. Notes on the study in general: There was a bias toward anti-spike CD8 responses in VDJdb matching, which missed private and CD4 specificities.

Note on this clonotype: Its matching antigen is unknown.

Unique molecular identifiers were affixed to single, distinct cDNA molecules. Using its own MiXCR run on the 5' RACE reads, TCRdb lists one record per CDR3 protein. The data hold 40,000 to 60,000 distinct CDR3 sequences, with about 6.2% observed a single time. The material sequenced was whole blood, taken at baseline. The receptor comes from an adult who was a healthcare worker with PCR-confirmed SARS-CoV-2 infection or an uninfected control (not recorded which).

CDR3 sequence (DNA): TGCAGTGCTAGACCCGGAACCTACGAGCAGTACTTC. Its translation is CSARPGTYEQYF. This rearrangement joins TRBV20-1 to TRBJ2-7; no clear D gene. Per the germline V gene, CDR1 is DFQATT and CDR2 is SNEGSKA (reference sequence). CDR3 size: 12 residues. Trimming removed 2 bases from V and 2 bases from J, with 7 bases in between.